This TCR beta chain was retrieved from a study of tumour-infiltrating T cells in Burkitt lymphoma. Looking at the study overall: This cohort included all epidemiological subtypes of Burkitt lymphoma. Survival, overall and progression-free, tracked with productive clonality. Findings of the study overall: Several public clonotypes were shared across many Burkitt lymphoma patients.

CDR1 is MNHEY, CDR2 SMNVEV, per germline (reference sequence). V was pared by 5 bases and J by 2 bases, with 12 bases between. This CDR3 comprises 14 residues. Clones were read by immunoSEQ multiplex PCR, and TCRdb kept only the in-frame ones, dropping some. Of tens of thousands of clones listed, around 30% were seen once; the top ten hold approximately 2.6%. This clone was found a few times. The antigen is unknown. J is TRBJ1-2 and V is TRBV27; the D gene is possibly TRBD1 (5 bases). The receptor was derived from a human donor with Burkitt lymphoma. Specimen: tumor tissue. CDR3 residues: CASSPRGRNYGYTF. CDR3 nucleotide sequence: TGTGCCAGCAGTCCCCGGGGCCGGAACTATGGCTACACCTTC.